Presented here are 16 T cell receptor beta chains from one specimen sequenced in a study of blood T cell repertoires in COVID-19. The data were produced by immunoSEQ multiplex PCR, yet TCRdb's version contains in-frame clones alone and is incomplete. The table lists around 450,000 clones, roughly 90% of them singletons. Material for sequencing was PBMCs or T cells enriched from blood (not recorded which). Every receptor here comes from a young woman who had recovered from COVID-19.

The rearrangement joins TRBV12-3 or TRBV12-4 to TRBJ2-7; 7 bases align to TRBD2. The CDR3 is 12 amino acids. V lost 5 bases, J lost 3 bases, and 1 base stayed unmatched. DNA of the CDR3: TGTGCCAGCAGTCCGGGGGGCTACGAGCAGTACTTC. Translating gives CASSPGGYEQYF.

The table lists this clone with a few counts. This chain uses TRBV7-9 with TRBJ1-2; 9 nucleotides align to TRBD1. J lost 7 bases, V lost 5 bases, and 2 bases had no gene match. There are 12 residues in the CDR3. In germline, CDR1 is SEHNR, CDR2 FQNEAQ (reference sequence). The CDR3 is CASSGTGSGYTF. The CDR3 DNA reads as TGTGCCAGCAGCGGGACAGGGTCTGGCTACACCTTC.

The rearrangement uses TRBV25-1 and TRBJ1-6, with a tentative D call TRBD1 (6 bases). This CDR3 spans 13 amino acids. V was cut by 7 bases and J by 7 bases, with 11 bases left in between. CDR1 and CDR2 from the germline V gene are MGHDK and SYGVNS. The CDR3 protein is CASNRAGNSPLHF. The CDR3 bases are TGTGCCAGCAACAGGGCAGGGAATTCACCCCTCCACTTT.

V and J are TRBV9 and TRBJ1-6; 9 bases line up with TRBD1. CDR3 length: 15 amino acids. Looked up from germline, CDR1 is SGDLS and CDR2 is YYNGEE. J lost 5 bases, V lost 4 bases, and 4 bases had no gene match. In DNA form, the CDR3 reads TGTGCCAGCAGCTTCCGGGACAGGGATAATTCACCCCTCCACTTT. Translating gives CASSFRDRDNSPLHF. Drawing the rest from reference TRBV9 and TRBJ1-6, the complete variable domain is DSGVTQTPKHLITATGQRVTLRCSPRSGDLSVYWYQQSLDQGLQFLIQYYNGEERAKGNILERFSAQQFPDLHSELNLSSLELGDSALYFCASSFRDRDNSPLHFGNGTRLTVT.

J is TRBJ1-1 and V is TRBV6-1, with unresolved D. The ends were cut back, 1 base at V and 8 bases at J, with 11 bases in the middle. The CDR3 extends over 13 amino acids. Germline lookup yields CDR1 MNHNS and CDR2 SASEGT. The CDR3 nucleotides read TGTGCCAGCAGTGAAGTAGAGGGAACCGAAGCTTTCTTT. Translation gives CASSEVEGTEAFF.

The chain recombines TRBV11-2 with TRBJ2-7; 9 bases are a match to TRBD1. V lost 5 bases and J lost 5; bases outside the gene matches: 10. The CDR3 sequence is 15 residues long. Germline V gene lookup returns CDR1 SGHAT and CDR2 FQNNGV. DNA for the CDR3: TGTGCCAGCAGCCCGCAGACCGGGACAGGGAACGAGCAGTACTTC. Its translation: CASSPQTGTGNEQYF.

The V gene is TRBV5-1, the J gene TRBJ2-7, with no clear D. Germline V gene lookup returns CDR1 SGHRS and CDR2 YFSETQ. Trimming took off 3 bases at V and 2 bases at J, with 3 bases between the two ends. The CDR3 length is 11 residues. The CDR3 reads CASSSPYEQYF. CDR3 nucleotide sequence: TGCGCCAGCAGCTCTCCCTACGAGCAGTACTTC. Using reference TRBV5-1 and TRBJ2-7 for the parts outside the CDR3, the full variable domain is KAGVTQTPRYLIKTRGQQVTLSCSPISGHRSVSWYQQTPGQGLQFLFEYFSETQRNKGNFPGRFSGRQFSNSRSEMNVSTLELGDSALYLCASSSPYEQYFGPGTRLTVT.

This CDR3 is CASSRRTPGDIQYF. In DNA, the CDR3 is TGTGCCAGCAGCCGTAGGACGCCAGGGGACATTCAGTACTTC. J is TRBJ2-4 and V is TRBV7-8, with a tentative D call TRBD1 (6 bases). Deletions cut 5 bases from V and 8 bases from J, with 16 bases between. Germline V lookup: CDR1 SGHVS, CDR2 FQNEAQ. CDR3 length: 14 residues. Full variable domain (remainder filled in from reference TRBV7-8 and TRBJ2-4): GAGVSQSPRYKVAKRGQDVALRCDPISGHVSLFWYQQALGQGPEFLTYFQNEAQLDKSGLPSDRFFAERPEGSVSTLKIQRTQQEDSAVYLCASSRRTPGDIQYFGAGTRLSVL.

The chain has TRBV5-1 and TRBJ1-2, with D possibly TRBD1 on 6 matching bases. Trimming shortened V by 3 bases and J by 2 bases, and 8 bases separated the two germline ends. The CDR3 is made up of 13 amino acids. The germline gives CDR1 SGHRS, CDR2 YFSETQ. The CDR3: CASSSQGNYGYTF. The DNA for the CDR3 is TGCGCCAGCAGCTCACAGGGAAACTATGGCTACACCTTC.

The rearrangement joins TRBV28 to TRBJ1-3; 11 bases agree with TRBD1. The V and J ends lost 8 bases and 6 bases, in that order; junction bases with no gene match: 12. The CDR3 has 16 residues. The germline CDR1 and CDR2 sequences are MDHEN and SYDVKM. The CDR3 coding sequence is TGTGCCAGCGGGACAGGGGGTAACAAGGGAGTAAACACCATATATTTT. Amino acid sequence: CASGTGGNKGVNTIYF.

This chain uses TRBV10-3 with TRBJ1-3, with D maybe TRBD1 (6 bases). CDR3 size: 15 residues. The germline CDR1 and CDR2 sequences are ENHRY and SYGVKD. Trimming removed 7 bases at V and 2 bases at J, with 15 bases between. DNA for the CDR3: TGTGCCATCACAGGGGTTAGAGGTGCTGGAAACACCATATATTTT. Its protein is CAITGVRGAGNTIYF.

This clone has a count of ten or more. V usage is TRBV14 and J usage is TRBJ1-1, with 9 positions matching TRBD1. This CDR3 region has 14 residues. Trimming removed 4 bases from V and 5 bases from J; junction bases left unmatched: 5. The germline V gene encodes CDR1 SGHDN and CDR2 FVKESK. CDR3 amino acids: CASSRVQGATEAFF. The CDR3 nucleotides are TGTGCCAGCAGCCGCGTACAGGGGGCTACTGAAGCTTTCTTT.

The V call is TRBV19, the J call TRBJ2-1, with D perhaps TRBD1 (6 bases). V shed 6 bases and J shed 0 bases, with 15 bases lying between them. This CDR3 is 16 amino acids long. CDR1 and CDR2 (germline): LNHDA, SQIVND (reference sequence). The CDR3 region is CASRGSTQGSYNEQFF. CDR3 DNA: TGTGCCAGTAGGGGATCCACACAGGGCTCCTACAATGAGCAGTTCTTC.

The chain recombines TRBV30 with TRBJ1-2; D gene ambiguous. V lost 0 bases and J lost 6, with 5 bases in between. The CDR3 totals 11 residues. Germline CDR1 is GTSNPN and CDR2 is SVGIG (reference sequence). The CDR3 bases are TGTGCCTGGAGTGTTCCGGATGGCTACACCTTC. Residues: CAWSVPDGYTF. The whole variable domain, filled in from reference TRBV30 and TRBJ1-2, reads SQTIHQWPATLVQPVGSPLSLECTVEGTSNPNLYWYRQAAGRGLQLLFYSVGIGQISSEVPQNLSASRPQDRQFILSSKKLLLSDSGFYLCAWSVPDGYTFGSGTRLTVV.

This rearrangement joins TRBV7-9 to TRBJ2-4; perhaps TRBD1 as D (5 bases). V lost 4 bases to trimming and J lost 2 bases, with 12 bases between them. This CDR3 is built from 15 residues. Germline values: CDR1 SEHNR, CDR2 FQNEAQ (reference sequence). The CDR3 region is CASSSDSRTKNIQYF. The CDR3 DNA reads as TGTGCCAGCAGCTCCGACAGTCGGACCAAAAACATTCAGTACTTC.

This chain's CDR3 is CASSRDSTYNYGYTF. The CDR3 nucleotides are TGCGCCAGCAGCAGGGACAGTACCTATAACTATGGCTACACCTTC. The gene calls are TRBV5-1 and TRBJ1-2; TRBD1 matches 7 bases. This CDR3 is 15 amino acids long. Looked up from germline, CDR1 is SGHRS and CDR2 is YFSETQ. V lost 4 bases, J lost 1 base, and 7 bases stayed unmatched.